This entry concerns a single TCR beta chain. The data were taken from a study of shared clonotypes between healthy human individuals. Profiled with immunoSEQ multiplex PCR; TCRdb holds only in-frame clones, not every one. Of around 1.9 million clones in the sample, about 93% were seen once. The naive CD8 population came from CD45RO-negative cells selected for CCR7, without terminally differentiated effector memory CD45RA+ cells. The CDR3 loop spans 16 amino acids. V dropped 0 bases and J dropped 4; count of bases not matched to a gene: 6. The germline CDR1 and CDR2 sequences are SNHLY and FYNNEI. This TCR was sampled from a man aged 18 to 29 in good health. Some clones in this sample may be carry-over from other donors' samples. The V call is TRBV2, the J call TRBJ1-5, with 7 bases fitting TRBD1. The specimen sequenced was naive CD8+ T cells from PBMCs. The CDR3 is CASSEAGTVLNQPQHF. Written as DNA, the CDR3 is TGTGCCAGCAGTGAAGCAGGGACAGTCCTGAATCAGCCCCAGCATTTT.